The present entry profiles one T cell receptor (beta chain) with its context. Its specificity is not known. Assay: immunoSEQ multiplex PCR; the TCRdb copy retains only in-frame clones and omits some. The sample lists some 91,000 clones, about 87% seen once, with 3% to 4% in the top ten. The sample is drawn from a study of identifying expanded T cells in peripheral blood. Regarding the study as a whole: Variance in clone template counts between approximately two-week samples significantly increased with total template count across all healthy donors. Over two and four weeks, about 15 and 19 clones changed, versus approximately 1.1 between replicates.

Healthy donors had no documented immune events, such as infections, while sampled. Trimming removed 0 bases at V and 1 base at J, with 7 bases between. From germline, CDR1 is MNHEY and CDR2 SVGAGI. The CDR3 length is 15 residues. The specimen sequenced was blood. The V and J genes are TRBV6-5 and TRBJ1-5, with unresolved D. The clonotype comes from a person aged 18 to 75 in good health. The CDR3 region is CASSYSSRSNQPQHF. The DNA of the CDR3 is TGTGCCAGCAGTTACTCATCAAGGAGCAATCAGCCCCAGCATTTT.